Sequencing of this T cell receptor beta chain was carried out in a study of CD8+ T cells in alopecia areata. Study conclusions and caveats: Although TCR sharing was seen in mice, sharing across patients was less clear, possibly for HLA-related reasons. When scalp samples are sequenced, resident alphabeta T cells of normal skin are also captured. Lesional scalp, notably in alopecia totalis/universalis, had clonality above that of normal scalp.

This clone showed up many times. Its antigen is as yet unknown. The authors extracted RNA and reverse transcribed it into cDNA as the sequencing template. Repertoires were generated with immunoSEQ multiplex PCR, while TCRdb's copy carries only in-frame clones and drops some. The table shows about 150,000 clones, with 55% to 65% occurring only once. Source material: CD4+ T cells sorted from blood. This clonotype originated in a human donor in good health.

Here the CDR3 reads CASSQGLAEYEQYF. The DNA of the CDR3 is TGTGCCAGCAGCCAGGGACTAGCGGAGTACGAGCAGTACTTC. The chain employs TRBV2 and TRBJ2-7; 11 positions agree with TRBD2. Germline V gene data show CDR1 as SNHLY and CDR2 as FYNNEI. J lost 4 bases, V lost 6 bases, and 5 bases had no gene match. The CDR3 has 14 residues.